The next 19 T cell receptor beta chains were all read from a single sample in a study of blood T cell repertoires in COVID-19. Some clones are missing from TCRdb's copy, which holds only in-frame ones; the method was immunoSEQ multiplex PCR. The profile shows under 300,000 clones, approximately 90% of them singletons. The sample consisted of PBMCs or T cells enriched from blood (not recorded which). Receptors were obtained from a woman younger than 30 who had recovered from COVID-19.

The rearrangement uses TRBV7-8 and TRBJ2-7; 9 positions agree with TRBD2. Germline loops: CDR1 SGHVS, CDR2 FQNEAQ. The J segment lost 1 base and the V segment lost 3 bases, leaving 16 bases of the junction unmatched. This CDR3 is built from 19 residues. The CDR3 protein is CASSFVSASGDYISYEQYF. CDR3 nucleotide sequence: TGTGCCAGCAGCTTTGTGTCGGCTAGCGGGGACTACATATCCTACGAGCAGTACTTC.

V gene TRBV19 combines with J gene TRBJ1-4; unclear D gene. The length of the CDR3 is 13 residues. The ends were cut back, 0 bases at V and 7 bases at J, with 6 bases in the middle. CDR1 and CDR2 from the germline V gene are LNHDA and SQIVND (reference sequence). For the CDR3, the DNA is TGTGCCAGTAGTATAGAACTAGGTGAAAAACTGTTTTTT. This gives the protein CASSIELGEKLFF.

This chain connects TRBV4-1 to TRBJ2-5; 13 bases are a match to TRBD2. V lost 5 bases to trimming and J lost 5 bases; unmatched junction nucleotides: 5. CDR1 is MGHRA and CDR2 is YSYEKL in the germline V gene. The CDR3 contains 15 residues. This CDR3 is CASSGLAGVVETQYF. CDR3 DNA: TGCGCCAGCAGCGGACTAGCGGGGGTTGTCGAGACCCAGTACTTC.

The V call is TRBV11-2, the J call TRBJ1-4, with D perhaps matching TRBD1 (6 bases). This CDR3 spans 15 amino acids. Trimming removed 5 bases from V and 5 bases from J, with 15 bases in between. CDR1 SGHAT and CDR2 FQNNGV come from the germline V gene. In DNA, the CDR3 is TGTGCCAGCAGCCGAGACGGGGGGCGGAATGAAAAACTGTTTTTT. Amino acids: CASSRDGGRNEKLFF. Full variable domain (remainder filled in from reference TRBV11-2 and TRBJ1-4): EAGVAQSPRYKIIEKRQSVAFWCNPISGHATLYWYQQILGQGPKLLIQFQNNGVVDDSQLPKDRFSAERLKGVDSTLKIQPAKLEDSAVYLCASSRDGGRNEKLFFGSGTQLSVL.

A single count supports this clone. This chain joins TRBV7-2 and TRBJ2-5; TRBD1 might be the D (6 bases). Trimming took off 2 bases at V and 5 bases at J, with 9 bases between the two ends. Germline lookup yields CDR1 SGHTA and CDR2 FQGNSA. The CDR3 is 13 residues long. The CDR3 sequence is CASSLNRVETQYF. The CDR3, as DNA: TGTGCCAGCAGCTTAAACAGGGTGGAGACCCAGTACTTC.

V gene TRBV5-4 combines with J gene TRBJ1-4, with 10 nucleotides matching TRBD1. The CDR3 is 16 residues long. Germline V gene lookup returns CDR1 SGHNT and CDR2 YYREEE (reference sequence). V shed 4 bases and J 7 bases; nucleotides not matched to a gene: 10. Written as DNA, the CDR3 is TGTGCCAGCAGCCTTATAGGACAGGGGGGTAGTGAAAAACTGTTTTTT. This gives the protein CASSLIGQGGSEKLFF.

The rearrangement links TRBV5-1 to TRBJ2-3; 9 bases align to TRBD2. J was trimmed by 5 bases and V by 2 bases; bases with no gene match: 3. The CDR3 spans 14 residues. Germline V lookup: CDR1 SGHRS, CDR2 YFSETQ. The CDR3 protein is CASSFRTSEDTQYF. CDR3 sequence (DNA): TGCGCCAGCAGCTTCCGGACTAGCGAAGATACGCAGTATTTT.

The V call is TRBV28, the J call TRBJ2-3; 11 nucleotides match TRBD2. J lost 2 bases, V lost 8 bases, and 6 bases had no gene match. The V gene's germline CDR1 is MDHEN and CDR2 SYDVKM. The CDR3 is 15 amino acids. The CDR3 nucleotides are TGTGCCAGCGGGGGACTAGCGGAGATCACAGATACGCAGTATTTT. Amino acids: CASGGLAEITDTQYF.

J is TRBJ1-2 and V is TRBV10-3; a weak D match, TRBD1 (5 bases). Trimming shortened V by 3 bases and J by 8 bases, and 13 bases separated the two germline ends. CDR3 length equals 13 residues. Germline V gene data show CDR1 as ENHRY and CDR2 as SYGVKD. The CDR3 sequence is CAISDRDFHGYTF. The CDR3 bases are TGTGCCATCAGTGATAGGGACTTTCACGGCTACACCTTC.

This chain joins TRBV20-1 and TRBJ2-7; D not certain. The CDR3 loop spans 15 amino acids. V lost 3 bases and J 0 bases, leaving 15 bases between the germline ends. The germline V gene has CDR1 DFQATT and CDR2 SNEGSKA (reference sequence). The CDR3 coding sequence is TGCAGTGCTAGTTTTAACGGAGATAGCTCCTACGAGCAGTACTTC. Protein sequence: CSASFNGDSSYEQYF.

V and J are TRBV19 and TRBJ1-1, with TRBD1 matching over 8 bases. V was clipped by 5 bases and J by 1 base; unmatched bases: 6. Germline V lookup: CDR1 LNHDA, CDR2 SQIVND (reference sequence). The CDR3 length is 15 residues. CDR3 loop: CASSYFRGPNTEAFF. CDR3 sequence (DNA): TGTGCCAGTAGTTATTTCAGGGGGCCGAACACTGAAGCTTTCTTT.

The chain has TRBV15 and TRBJ1-1; D is undetermined. Germline CDR1 and CDR2: LNHNV and YYDKDF (reference sequence). With 4 bases removed from V and 6 bases from J, the gap between germline ends came to 15 bases. This CDR3 has 14 amino acids. The CDR3 DNA reads TGTGCCACCAGCACCAGATCACAGAGGGCTGAAGCTTTCTTT. Encoded protein: CATSTRSQRAEAFF.

The V gene is TRBV2, the J gene TRBJ2-6, with 7 bases matching TRBD1. This CDR3 has 17 residues. The J segment lost 4 bases and the V segment lost 4 bases, leaving 10 bases of the junction unmatched. Germline CDR1 and CDR2: SNHLY and FYNNEI. CDR3 nucleotides: TGTGCCAGCAGTGTCGAACAGGGGTCCTCCGGGGCCAACGTCCTGACTTTC. It yields the protein CASSVEQGSSGANVLTF.

V gene TRBV5-1 combines with J gene TRBJ1-1; D call uncertain. With 4 bases removed from V and 0 bases from J, the gap between germline ends came to 10 bases. The CDR3 is 14 amino acids. Germline V gene sequence: CDR1 SGHRS, CDR2 YFSETQ. CDR3 region: CASSRLDLNTEAFF. CDR3 bases: TGCGCCAGCAGCCGCCTGGACTTGAACACTGAAGCTTTCTTT.

This clone has a single count. This chain connects TRBV18 to TRBJ1-2; D call uncertain. V lost 2 bases and J lost 4, with 8 bases in between. Per germline, CDR1 KGHSH and CDR2 LQKENI. The CDR3 sequence is 13 residues long. The CDR3 DNA is TGTGCCAGCTCACCAGAAGGGAGCTATGGCTACACCTTC. Translated: CASSPEGSYGYTF.

This chain's CDR3 is CASSEVGRTEAFF. For the CDR3, the DNA is TGTGCCAGCAGTGAGGTCGGGAGGACTGAAGCTTTCTTT. This rearrangement joins TRBV25-1 to TRBJ1-1; no reliable D call. Germline CDR1 is MGHDK and CDR2 is SYGVNS. V dropped 3 bases and J dropped 5 bases, with 10 bases sitting between them. The CDR3 runs 13 residues.

The sample holds one count of this clone. This rearrangement joins TRBV6-5 to TRBJ1-1; D gene unclear. The CDR3 consists of 12 residues. V lost 6 bases to trimming and J lost 9 bases, with 14 bases between them. Per germline, CDR1 MNHEY and CDR2 SVGAGI. The CDR3 DNA is TGTGCCAGCAGAACCTCGGGAGGTAAAGCTTTCTTT. This sequence encodes CASRTSGGKAFF.

The V and J genes are TRBV18 and TRBJ1-3; 7 positions match TRBD1. In germline, CDR1 is KGHSH, CDR2 LQKENI. The CDR3 covers 13 residues. Germline trimming cut 6 bases from V and 4 bases from J; bases unmatched to any gene: 3. The CDR3: CASSRGSGNTIYF. Here the CDR3 DNA reads TGTGCCAGCTCCAGGGGGAGCGGAAACACCATATATTTT.

This sequence joins TRBV27 and TRBJ2-7; 13 nucleotides match TRBD2. Losses at the gene ends were 6 bases for V and 5 bases for J; bases not matched to a gene: 7. The length of the CDR3 is 15 residues. Germline CDR1 and CDR2: MNHEY and SMNVEV (reference sequence). The CDR3 region is CASRLGTSGTNEQYF. CDR3 in DNA: TGTGCCAGCAGGCTAGGGACTAGCGGGACCAACGAGCAGTACTTC.